This TCR beta chain was found in a study of blood T cells in healthy people across ages. Between the trimmed V and J ends, which lost 6 bases and 0 bases, there was a span of 18 bases. The germline gives CDR1 MNHEY, CDR2 SMNVEV (reference sequence). The CDR3 contains 17 residues. This clonotype was picked up a small number of times. The use of a sample-barcoded 5' primer and a J-beta primer mix characterized a second PCR of roughly 6 to 11 cycles. Through a template-switch adaptor with 12 random nucleotides, each cDNA molecule received a tag. TCRdb reprocessed the 5' RACE reads via MiXCR and lists one record per CDR3 protein. The sample includes about 2 million distinct CDR3 sequences, less than 50% of them seen just once. Extraction of total RNA produced a minimum of 5 micrograms from each sample.

The chain is built from TRBV27 and TRBJ1-5, with D possibly being TRBD1 (6 bases). The material sequenced was blood. This sequence originates from a middle-aged woman in good health. The DNA of the CDR3 is TGTGCCAGCAGCTCCGGGACACCCCCACATAGCAATCAGCCCCAGCATTTT. Residues: CASSSGTPPHSNQPQHF.